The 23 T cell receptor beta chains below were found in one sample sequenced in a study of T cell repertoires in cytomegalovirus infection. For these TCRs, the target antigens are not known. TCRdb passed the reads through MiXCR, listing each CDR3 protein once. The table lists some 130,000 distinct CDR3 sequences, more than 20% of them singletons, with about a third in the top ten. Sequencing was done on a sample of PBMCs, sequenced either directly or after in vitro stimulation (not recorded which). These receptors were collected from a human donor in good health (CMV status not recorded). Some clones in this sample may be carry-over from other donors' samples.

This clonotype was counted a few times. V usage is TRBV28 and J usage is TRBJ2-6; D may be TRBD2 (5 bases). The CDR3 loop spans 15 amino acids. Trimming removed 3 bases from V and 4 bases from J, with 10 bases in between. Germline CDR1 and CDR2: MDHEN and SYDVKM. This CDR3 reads CASSLTGSGANVLTF. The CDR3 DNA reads TGTGCCAGCAGTTTGACGGGGTCCGGGGCCAACGTCCTGACTTTC.

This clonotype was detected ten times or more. CDR3 residues: CASSMEGFGYTF. CDR3 in DNA: TGTGCCAGTAGTATGGAAGGGTTTGGCTACACCTTC. The genes are TRBV19 and TRBJ1-2, with no clear D. Germline V CDR1 and CDR2: LNHDA, SQIVND (reference sequence). This CDR3 spans 12 amino acids. V lost 3 bases, J lost 7 bases, and 9 bases lay in between. Combining the CDR3 with reference TRBV19 and TRBJ1-2 gives the whole variable domain DGGITQSPKYLFRKEGQNVTLSCEQNLNHDAMYWYRQDPGQGLRLIYYSQIVNDFQKGDIAEGYSVSREKKESFPLTVTSAQKNPTAFYLCASSMEGFGYTFGSGTRLTVV.

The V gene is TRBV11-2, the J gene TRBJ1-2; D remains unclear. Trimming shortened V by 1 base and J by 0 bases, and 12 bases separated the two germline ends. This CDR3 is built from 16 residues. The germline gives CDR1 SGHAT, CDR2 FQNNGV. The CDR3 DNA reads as TGTGCCAGCAGCTTAGGGATTCTATCTTCTAACTATGGCTACACCTTC. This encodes CASSLGILSSNYGYTF.

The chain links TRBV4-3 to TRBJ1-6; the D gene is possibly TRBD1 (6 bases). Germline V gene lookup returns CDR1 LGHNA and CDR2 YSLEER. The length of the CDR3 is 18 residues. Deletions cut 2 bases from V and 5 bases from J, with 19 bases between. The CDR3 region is CASSQSIQGSLNNSPLHF. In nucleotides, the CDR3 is TGCGCCAGCAGCCAAAGCATACAGGGAAGCTTGAATAATTCACCCCTCCACTTT.

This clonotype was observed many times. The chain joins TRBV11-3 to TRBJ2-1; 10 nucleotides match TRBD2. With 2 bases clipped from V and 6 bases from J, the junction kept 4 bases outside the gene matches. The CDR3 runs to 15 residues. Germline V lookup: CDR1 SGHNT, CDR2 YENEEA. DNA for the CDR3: TGTGCCAGCAGCTTAACTAGCGGGAATGTCAATGAGCAGTTCTTC. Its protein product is CASSLTSGNVNEQFF.

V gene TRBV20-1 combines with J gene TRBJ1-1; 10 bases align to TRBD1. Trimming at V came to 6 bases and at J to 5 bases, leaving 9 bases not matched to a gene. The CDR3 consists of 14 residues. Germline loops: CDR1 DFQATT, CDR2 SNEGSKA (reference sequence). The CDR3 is CSAGTGATRTEAFF. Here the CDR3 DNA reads TGCAGTGCGGGGACAGGGGCCACCCGGACTGAAGCTTTCTTT.

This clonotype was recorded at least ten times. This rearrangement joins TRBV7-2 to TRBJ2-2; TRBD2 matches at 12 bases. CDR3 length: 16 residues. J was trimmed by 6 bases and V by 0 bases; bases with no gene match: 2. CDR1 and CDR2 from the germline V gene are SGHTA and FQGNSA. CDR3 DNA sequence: TGTGCCAGCAGCTTAGCTAGACTAGCGGGAGCCGGGGAGCTGTTTTTT. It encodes CASSLARLAGAGELFF.

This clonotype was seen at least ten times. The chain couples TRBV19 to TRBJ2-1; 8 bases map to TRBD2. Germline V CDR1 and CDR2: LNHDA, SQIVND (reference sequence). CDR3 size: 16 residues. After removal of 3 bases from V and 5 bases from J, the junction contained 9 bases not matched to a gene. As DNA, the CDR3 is TGTGCCAGTAGTATGGCCCGCAGCGGGAGTAACAATGAGCAGTTCTTC. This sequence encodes CASSMARSGSNNEQFF.

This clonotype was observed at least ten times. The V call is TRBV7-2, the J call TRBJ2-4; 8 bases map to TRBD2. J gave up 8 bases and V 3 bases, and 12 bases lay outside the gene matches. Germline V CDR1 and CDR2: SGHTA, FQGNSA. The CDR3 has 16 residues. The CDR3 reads CASSLWPTSGGDIQYF. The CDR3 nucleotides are TGTGCCAGCAGCTTGTGGCCTACTTCGGGGGGGGACATTCAGTACTTC.

CDR3 sequence reads: CASLQGARPDTQYF. In DNA form, the CDR3 reads TGTGCCAGCCTTCAGGGGGCGCGACCAGATACGCAGTATTTT. V is TRBV5-4 and J is TRBJ2-3, with 8 bases aligning to TRBD1. The CDR3 runs to 14 residues. The V and J ends lost 7 bases and 4 bases, in that order; junction bases with no gene match: 8. Germline CDR1 is SGHNT and CDR2 is YYREEE (reference sequence).

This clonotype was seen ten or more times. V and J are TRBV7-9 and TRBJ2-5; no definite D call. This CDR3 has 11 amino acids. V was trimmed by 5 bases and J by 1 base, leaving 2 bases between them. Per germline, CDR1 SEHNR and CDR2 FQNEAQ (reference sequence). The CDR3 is CASSVQETQYF. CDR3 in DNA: TGTGCCAGCAGCGTCCAAGAGACCCAGTACTTC.

DNA of the CDR3: TGTGCCACCAGCAGAGATGAAGAGGGGAACACTGAAGCTTTCTTT. Protein product: CATSRDEEGNTEAFF. This chain links TRBV15 with TRBJ1-1, with D uncertain. The CDR3 is 15 amino acids. V was clipped by 0 bases and J by 1 base, with 9 bases between them. Germline assignment: CDR1 LNHNV and CDR2 YYDKDF (reference sequence). Supplemented by reference TRBV15 and TRBJ1-1, the full variable domain reads DAMVIQNPRYQVTQFGKPVTLSCSQTLNHNVMYWYQQKSSQAPKLLFHYYDKDFNNEADTPDNFQSRRPNTSFCFLDIRSPGLGDTAMYLCATSRDEEGNTEAFFGQGTRLTVV.

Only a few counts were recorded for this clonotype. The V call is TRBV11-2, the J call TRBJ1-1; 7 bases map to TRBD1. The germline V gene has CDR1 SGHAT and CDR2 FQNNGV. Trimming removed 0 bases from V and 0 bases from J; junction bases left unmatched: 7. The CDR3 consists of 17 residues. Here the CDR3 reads CASSLDWDRAVNTEAFF. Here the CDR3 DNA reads TGTGCCAGCAGCTTAGATTGGGACAGAGCAGTGAACACTGAAGCTTTCTTT.

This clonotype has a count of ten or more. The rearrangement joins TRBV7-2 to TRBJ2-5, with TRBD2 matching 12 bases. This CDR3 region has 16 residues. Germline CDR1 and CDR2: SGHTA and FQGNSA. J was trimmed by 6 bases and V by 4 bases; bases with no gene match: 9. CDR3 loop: CASSSGLAGNGQTQYF. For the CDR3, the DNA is TGTGCCAGCAGCTCCGGACTAGCGGGGAATGGGCAGACCCAGTACTTC. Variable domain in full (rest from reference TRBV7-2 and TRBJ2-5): GAGVSQSPSNKVTEKGKDVELRCDPISGHTALYWYRQSLGQGLEFLIYFQGNSAPDKSGLPSDRFSAERTGGSVSTLTIQRTQQEDSAVYLCASSSGLAGNGQTQYFGPGTRLLVL.

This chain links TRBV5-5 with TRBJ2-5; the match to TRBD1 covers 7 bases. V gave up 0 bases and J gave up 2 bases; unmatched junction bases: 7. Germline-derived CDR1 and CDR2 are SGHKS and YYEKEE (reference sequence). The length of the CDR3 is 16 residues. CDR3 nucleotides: TGTGCCAGCAGCTTGGTGACAGGGTGGATGCAAGAGACCCAGTACTTC. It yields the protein CASSLVTGWMQETQYF.

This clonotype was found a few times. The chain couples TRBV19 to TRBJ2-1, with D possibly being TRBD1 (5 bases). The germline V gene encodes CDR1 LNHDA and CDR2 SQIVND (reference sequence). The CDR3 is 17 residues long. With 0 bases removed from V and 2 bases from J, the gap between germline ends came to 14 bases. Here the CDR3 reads CASSIEGAAPTYNEQFF. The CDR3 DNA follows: TGTGCCAGTAGTATAGAAGGGGCAGCGCCCACCTACAATGAGCAGTTCTTC.

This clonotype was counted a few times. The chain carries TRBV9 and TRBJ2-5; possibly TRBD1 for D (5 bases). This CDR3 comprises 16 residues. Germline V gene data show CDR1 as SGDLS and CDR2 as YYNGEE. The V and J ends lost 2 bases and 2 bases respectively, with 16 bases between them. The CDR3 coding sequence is TGTGCCAGCAGCGTGGGCTTCAGGGCAGCACAAGAGACCCAGTACTTC. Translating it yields CASSVGFRAAQETQYF.

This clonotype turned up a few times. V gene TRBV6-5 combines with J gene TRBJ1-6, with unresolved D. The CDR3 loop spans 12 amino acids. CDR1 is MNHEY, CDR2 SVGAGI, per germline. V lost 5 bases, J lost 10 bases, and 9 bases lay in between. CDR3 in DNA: TGTGCCAGCAGTGGCTGGGTGTCACCCCTCCACTTT. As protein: CASSGWVSPLHF.

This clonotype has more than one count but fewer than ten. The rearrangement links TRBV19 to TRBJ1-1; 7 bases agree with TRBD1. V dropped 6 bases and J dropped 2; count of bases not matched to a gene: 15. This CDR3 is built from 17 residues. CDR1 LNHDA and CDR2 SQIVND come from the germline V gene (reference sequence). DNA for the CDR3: TGTGCCAGTAGGAGCCCCCAGGGGGGCGGTTTAAACACTGAAGCTTTCTTT. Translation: CASRSPQGGGLNTEAFF. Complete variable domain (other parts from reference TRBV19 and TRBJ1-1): DGGITQSPKYLFRKEGQNVTLSCEQNLNHDAMYWYRQDPGQGLRLIYYSQIVNDFQKGDIAEGYSVSREKKESFPLTVTSAQKNPTAFYLCASRSPQGGGLNTEAFFGQGTRLTVV.

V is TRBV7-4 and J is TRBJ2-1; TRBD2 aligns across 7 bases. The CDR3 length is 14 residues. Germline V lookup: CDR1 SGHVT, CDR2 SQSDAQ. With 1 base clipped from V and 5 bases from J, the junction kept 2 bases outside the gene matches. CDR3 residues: CASSLEGLNNEQFF. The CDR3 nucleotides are TGTGCCAGCAGCTTAGAGGGACTAAACAATGAGCAGTTCTTC.

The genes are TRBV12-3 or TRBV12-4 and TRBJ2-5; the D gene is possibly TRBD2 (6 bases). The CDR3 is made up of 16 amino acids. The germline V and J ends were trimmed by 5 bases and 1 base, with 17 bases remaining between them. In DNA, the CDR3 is TGTGCCAGCAGTCCCTCAGGGCGGGGCGGCCAAGAGACCCAGTACTTC. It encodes CASSPSGRGGQETQYF.

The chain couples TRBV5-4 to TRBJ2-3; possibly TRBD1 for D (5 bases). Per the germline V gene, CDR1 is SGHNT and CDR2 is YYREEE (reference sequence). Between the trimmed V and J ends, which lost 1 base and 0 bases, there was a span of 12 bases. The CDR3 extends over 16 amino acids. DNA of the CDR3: TGTGCCAGCAGCTTGCTGGGGCGCCTTAGCACAGATACGCAGTATTTT. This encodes CASSLLGRLSTDTQYF.

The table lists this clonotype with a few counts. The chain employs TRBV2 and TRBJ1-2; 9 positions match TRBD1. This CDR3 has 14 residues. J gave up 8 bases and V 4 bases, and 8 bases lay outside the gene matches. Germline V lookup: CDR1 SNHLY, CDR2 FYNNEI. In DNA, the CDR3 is TGTGCCAGCAGTGCCGGGACAGGGTCTATAGGCTACACCTTC. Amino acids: CASSAGTGSIGYTF. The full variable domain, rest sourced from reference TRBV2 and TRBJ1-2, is EPEVTQTPSHQVTQMGQEVILRCVPISNHLYFYWYRQILGQKVEFLVSFYNNEISEKSEIFDDQFSVERPDGSNFTLKIRSTKLEDSAMYFCASSAGTGSIGYTFGSGTRLTVV.